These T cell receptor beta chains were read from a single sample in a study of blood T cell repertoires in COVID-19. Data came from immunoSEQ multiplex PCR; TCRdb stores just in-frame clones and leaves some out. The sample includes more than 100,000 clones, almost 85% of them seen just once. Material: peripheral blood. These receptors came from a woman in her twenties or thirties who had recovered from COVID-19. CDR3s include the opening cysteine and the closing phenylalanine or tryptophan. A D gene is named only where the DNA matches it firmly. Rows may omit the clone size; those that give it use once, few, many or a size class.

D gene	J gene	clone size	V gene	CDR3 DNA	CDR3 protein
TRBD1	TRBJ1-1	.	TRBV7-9	TGTGCCAGCAGCTCCCACTGGGGTTTCGCAGGGGGCCTGAACACTGAAGCTTTCTTT	CASSSHWGFAGGLNTEAFF
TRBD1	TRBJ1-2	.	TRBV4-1	TGCGCCAGCAGCCAAGAGGTAGGACAGGGAAGTGGCTACACCTTC	CASSQEVGQGSGYTF
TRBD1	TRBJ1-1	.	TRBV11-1	TGTGCCAGCAGAGCCCGGGACAGGGGGCCGGGCACTGAAGCTTTCTTT	CASRARDRGPGTEAFF
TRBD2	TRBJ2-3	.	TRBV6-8	TGTGCCAGCAGTGAGGGGACTAGCGGGAGTTGCCCAGATACGCAGTATTTT	CASSEGTSGSCPDTQYF
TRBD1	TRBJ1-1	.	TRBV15	TGTGCCACCAGCCGGACAGGTACTGAAGCTTTCTTT	CATSRTGTEAFF
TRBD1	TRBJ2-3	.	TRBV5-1	TGCGCCAGCAGCTTGGTAGGACAGGGGAGAGATACGCAGTATTTT	CASSLVGQGRDTQYF
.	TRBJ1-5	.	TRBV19	TGTGCCAGCCTTCGCAACGGGAGAGGCCAGCCCCAGCATTTT	CASLRNGRGQPQHF
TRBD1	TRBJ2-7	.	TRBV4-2	TGTGCCAGCAGCCAAAAGACAGGGGCCTACGAGCAGTACTTC	CASSQKTGAYEQYF
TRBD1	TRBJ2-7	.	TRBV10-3	TGTGCCATCTCTGGACAGGGGACCTACGAGCAGTACTTC	CAISGQGTYEQYF
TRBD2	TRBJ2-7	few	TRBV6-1	TGTGCCAGCAGTGAAGGTGGGACTAGCGGCTACGAGCAGTACTTC	CASSEGGTSGYEQYF
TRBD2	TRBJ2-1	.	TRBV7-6	TGTGCCAGCAGCTTAGGCGGCGGGGGGGGCAATGAGCAGTTCTTC	CASSLGGGGGNEQFF
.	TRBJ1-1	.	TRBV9	TGTGCCAGCAGCGTCCTCCCAGGAGGATACACTGAAGCTTTCTTT	CASSVLPGGYTEAFF
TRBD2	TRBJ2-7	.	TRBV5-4	TGTGCCAGCAGCTTGGCTAGCGGGAGTGTCTACGAGCAGTACTTC	CASSLASGSVYEQYF
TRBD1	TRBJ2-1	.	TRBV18	TGTGCCAGCTCACCATATTCCGGGACAGGGTCCTACAATGAGCAGTTCTTC	CASSPYSGTGSYNEQFF
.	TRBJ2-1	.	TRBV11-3	TGTGCCAGCAGCTTAGAGTTAGCGGTTTTCAATGAGCAGTTCTTC	CASSLELAVFNEQFF
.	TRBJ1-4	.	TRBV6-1	TGTGCCAGCAGTGAAAAGAGGGCCACTAATGAAAAACTGTTTTTT	CASSEKRATNEKLFF
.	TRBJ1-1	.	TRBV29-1	TGCAGCGTTGAAGGACAGCTGAACACTGAAGCTTTCTTT	CSVEGQLNTEAFF
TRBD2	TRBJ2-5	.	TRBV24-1	TGTGCCACCAGTGACCTAGCGGGGGGGCGGGAGACCCAGTACTTC	CATSDLAGGRETQYF
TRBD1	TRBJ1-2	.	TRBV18	TGTGCCAGCTCACCCCTGGGTCAGGGGGAACTGGATGGCTACACCTTC	CASSPLGQGELDGYTF
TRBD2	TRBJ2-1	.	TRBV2	TGTGTACAGCGGGAAAGCTCCTACAATGAGCAGTTCTTC	CVQRESSYNEQFF
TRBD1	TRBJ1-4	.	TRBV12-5	TGTGCTAGTGGTTTTTTTACAACAGGGGATCCTACTAATGAAAAACTGTTTTTT	CASGFFTTGDPTNEKLFF
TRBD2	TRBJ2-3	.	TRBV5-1	TGCGCCAGCAGCTTGGCCGGGGGGATGTCTAGCACAGATACGCAGTATTTT	CASSLAGGMSSTDTQYF
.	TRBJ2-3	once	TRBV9	TGTGCCAGCAGCGTAGCTAGCCATGGCACAGATACGCAGTATTTT	CASSVASHGTDTQYF
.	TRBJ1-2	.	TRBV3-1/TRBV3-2	TGTGCCAGCAGCCAAACTGCGACAGGTCCCTATGGCTACACCTTC	CASSQTATGPYGYTF
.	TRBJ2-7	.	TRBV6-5	TGTGCCACCTCGGACGGAGGAAGCTCCTACGAGCAGTACTTC	CATSDGGSSYEQYF
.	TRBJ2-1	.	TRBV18	TGTGCCAGCTCACCTGGGGGGTCGCCATCCAATGAGCAGTTCTTC	CASSPGGSPSNEQFF
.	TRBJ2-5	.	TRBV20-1	TGCAGTGGGGAGCGAGAGACCCAGTACTTC	CSGERETQYF
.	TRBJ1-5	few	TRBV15	TGTGCCACCAGCTCAGGCGGGCAAAAGAATCAGCCCCAGCATTTT	CATSSGGQKNQPQHF
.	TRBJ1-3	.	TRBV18	TGTGCCAGCTCATCTCTTCGAGACAGCTTCTCTGGAAACACCATATATTTT	CASSSLRDSFSGNTIYF
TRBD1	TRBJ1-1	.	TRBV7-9	TGTGCCAGCAGCCGGGAGGGACAGGGTGTTACTGAAGCTTTCTTT	CASSREGQGVTEAFF
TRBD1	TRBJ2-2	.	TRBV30	TGTGCCTGGAGTGGGACAGGGCACACCGGGGAGCTGTTTTTT	CAWSGTGHTGELFF
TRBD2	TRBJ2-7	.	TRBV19	TGTGCCAGTAGTATAATAGCAACTAGCGGGATCTACGAGCAGTACTTC	CASSIIATSGIYEQYF
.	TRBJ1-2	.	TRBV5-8	TGTGCCAGCAGCCCGCTTAAAGGGACAAATCTCGATTATGGCTACACCTTC	CASSPLKGTNLDYGYTF
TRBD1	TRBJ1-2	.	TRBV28	TGTGCCAGCAGTCAGCAGGGGGCGTTGGACTATGGCTACACCTTC	CASSQQGALDYGYTF
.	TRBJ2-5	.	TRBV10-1	TGCGCCAGCAGTGAGTCAAGCGGACAAGAGACCCAGTACTTC	CASSESSGQETQYF
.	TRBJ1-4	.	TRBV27	TGTGCCAGCAGCCCCTTCCGCCACGGGGAAAAACTGTTTTTT	CASSPFRHGEKLFF
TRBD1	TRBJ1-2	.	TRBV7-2	TGTGCCAGCAGCCCGGACAGGGTCTATGGCTACACCTTC	CASSPDRVYGYTF
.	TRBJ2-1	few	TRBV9	TGTGCCAGCAGCGTAGTAGGCCTAGGCAATGAGCAGTTCTTC	CASSVVGLGNEQFF
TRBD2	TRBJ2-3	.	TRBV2	TGTGCCAGCAGGGGGACTAGCGGGGGTACGCAGTATTTT	CASRGTSGGTQYF
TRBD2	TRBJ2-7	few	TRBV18	TGTGCCAGCTCACTCCCGGGACTAGCGGGACTAGGTGAGCAGTACTTC	CASSLPGLAGLGEQYF
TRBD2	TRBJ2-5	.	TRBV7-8	TGTGCCAGCACCCCGAGGGGCGCGGGAGAGGGTTGGGCCCAGGAGACCCAGTACTTC	CASTPRGAGEGWAQETQYF
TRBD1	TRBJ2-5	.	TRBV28	TGTGCCAGCAGTTCAGGGACAGGGAGAGGAGAGACCCAGTACTTC	CASSSGTGRGETQYF
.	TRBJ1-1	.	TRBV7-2	TGTGCCAGCAGCTTAGGCAGCGGGACGGGTGAAGCTTTCTTT	CASSLGSGTGEAFF
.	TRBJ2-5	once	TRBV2	TGTGCCAGCAGTGAGGGGCCTGGCCAAGCAGACCAAGAGACCCAGTACTTC	CASSEGPGQADQETQYF